Each of the 13 T cell receptor beta chains below was sequenced from the same sample in a study of T cell changes during pregnancy in multiple sclerosis. Sequenced by immunoSEQ multiplex PCR; TCRdb stores in-frame clones only, minus some. The sample yields over 70,000 clones, approximately 92% seen once. The sample was peripheral blood, taken in the third trimester of pregnancy. The receptors derive from a female donor in good health, enrolled as a control in a pregnancy study.

The V gene is TRBV29-1, the J gene TRBJ2-7, with D possibly being TRBD2 (5 bases). This CDR3 has 15 residues. V gave up 1 base and J gave up 0 bases, with 13 bases separating them. CDR1 and CDR2 (germline): SQVTM, ANQGSEA. CDR3 nucleotides: TGCAGCGTTGAAGGAGGGTCGGAGAGCTCCTACGAGCAGTACTTC. It specifies CSVEGGSESSYEQYF.

The V gene is TRBV7-8, the J gene TRBJ2-7; TRBD2 matches at 7 bases. J gave up 0 bases and V 5 bases, and 7 bases lay outside the gene matches. CDR3 size: 15 residues. Germline loops: CDR1 SGHVS, CDR2 FQNEAQ. The CDR3 DNA reads as TGTGCCAGCAGCCCGGGAGGTTTGAGCTCCTACGAGCAGTACTTC. Its translation: CASSPGGLSSYEQYF. The whole variable domain, filled in from reference TRBV7-8 and TRBJ2-7, reads GAGVSQSPRYKVAKRGQDVALRCDPISGHVSLFWYQQALGQGPEFLTYFQNEAQLDKSGLPSDRFFAERPEGSVSTLKIQRTQQEDSAVYLCASSPGGLSSYEQYFGPGTRLTVT.

This clone showed up just a few times. The gene calls are TRBV4-3 and TRBJ2-1; D is possibly TRBD1 (5 bases). V shed 4 bases and J shed 5 bases, with 6 bases lying between them. The CDR3 has 12 residues. CDR1 is LGHNA and CDR2 is YSLEER in the germline V gene. The CDR3 DNA sequence: TGCGCCAGCAGCCTGACAGACAATGAGCAGTTCTTC. It specifies CASSLTDNEQFF.

The chain has TRBV28 and TRBJ2-5; a possible D gene is TRBD1 (5 bases). V shed 6 bases and J shed 6 bases, with 11 bases lying between them. Looked up from germline, CDR1 is MDHEN and CDR2 is SYDVKM. The CDR3 sequence is 12 residues long. CDR3 nucleotides: TGTGCCAGCAGGCCAGGGTTCAAGACCCAGTACTTC. Translating gives CASRPGFKTQYF.

The gene calls are TRBV5-1 and TRBJ2-1; 12 nucleotides agree with TRBD2. From germline, CDR1 is SGHRS and CDR2 YFSETQ. Trimming removed 0 bases from V and 5 bases from J; junction bases left unmatched: 6. CDR3 size: 17 residues. CDR3 sequence reads: CASSLGLAGGADNEQFF. The CDR3 nucleotides read TGCGCCAGCAGCTTGGGGCTAGCGGGGGGGGCCGACAATGAGCAGTTCTTC.

This chain connects TRBV19 to TRBJ2-1; tentative D call: TRBD2 (5 bases). In germline, CDR1 is LNHDA, CDR2 SQIVND (reference sequence). Trimming took off 0 bases at V and 1 base at J, with 13 bases between the two ends. This CDR3 has 17 amino acids. CDR3 protein: CASSIDTAGTSYNEQFF. CDR3 coding DNA: TGTGCCAGTAGTATAGATACGGCGGGTACGTCCTACAATGAGCAGTTCTTC.

V gene TRBV19 combines with J gene TRBJ1-3; no reliable D call. CDR3 size: 15 residues. Germline lookup yields CDR1 LNHDA and CDR2 SQIVND (reference sequence). Trimming shortened V by 6 bases and J by 4 bases, and 16 bases separated the two germline ends. The CDR3: CASSVRGVVGNTIYF. The CDR3 nucleotides are TGTGCCAGTAGCGTACGCGGCGTAGTCGGAAACACCATATATTTT.

This sequence joins TRBV21-1 and TRBJ1-3; TRBD1, the D gene given by the table, was not confirmed from the DNA. TRBV21-1 is tagged as a pseudogene. The CDR3 consists of 15 residues. The CDR3 nucleotides read TGTGCCAGCAGCCAGACAGCTTACTCTGGAAACACCATATATTTT. Its translation: CASSQTAYSGNTIYF.

The chain recombines TRBV27 with TRBJ2-7; 9 nucleotides line up with TRBD1. The CDR3 runs 15 residues. V shed 6 bases, J shed 2 bases, and the junction held 8 bases outside the gene matches. Germline lookup yields CDR1 MNHEY and CDR2 SMNVEV (reference sequence). CDR3 bases: TGTGCCAGCAGGGGTCTGGACAGGGGCACCTACGAGCAGTACTTC. It yields the protein CASRGLDRGTYEQYF.

The chain uses TRBV5-4 and TRBJ2-1; D might be TRBD2 (5 bases). The CDR3 runs to 16 residues. Looked up from germline, CDR1 is SGHNT and CDR2 is YYREEE (reference sequence). Trimming removed 2 bases from V and 2 bases from J, with 14 bases in between. For the CDR3, the DNA is TGTGCCAGCAGCTTCCCCGGGGAGCGGACCTACAATGAGCAGTTCTTC. Its protein is CASSFPGERTYNEQFF.

The genes are TRBV11-3 and TRBJ2-1; 9 nucleotides align to TRBD2. With 10 bases clipped from V and 5 bases from J, the junction kept 9 bases outside the gene matches. CDR1 is SGHNT, CDR2 YENEEA, per germline. This CDR3 has 14 amino acids. The CDR3 protein is CATSRLAANNEQFF. The CDR3 nucleotides read TGTGCCACCTCTCGACTAGCGGCCAACAATGAGCAGTTCTTC.

This chain links TRBV19 with TRBJ1-6, with unresolved D. Trimming stripped 5 bases from V and 2 bases from J, with 7 bases between. Germline V gene data show CDR1 as LNHDA and CDR2 as SQIVND (reference sequence). This CDR3 is built from 14 residues. Written as DNA, the CDR3 is TGTGCCAGTAGTGGGGAGACCTATAATTCACCCCTCCACTTT. Translated: CASSGETYNSPLHF. The variable domain in full, with the rest retrieved from reference TRBV19 and TRBJ1-6, is DGGITQSPKYLFRKEGQNVTLSCEQNLNHDAMYWYRQDPGQGLRLIYYSQIVNDFQKGDIAEGYSVSREKKESFPLTVTSAQKNPTAFYLCASSGETYNSPLHFGNGTRLTVT.

The chain combines TRBV28 with TRBJ1-1; weak D call: TRBD1 (6 bases). CDR3 length equals 14 residues. Deletions cut 5 bases from V and 3 bases from J, with 13 bases between. Germline V CDR1 and CDR2: MDHEN, SYDVKM. This CDR3 is CASSPGQTHTEAFF. As DNA, the CDR3 is TGTGCCAGCAGTCCCGGACAGACTCACACTGAAGCTTTCTTT.